Reported below is one T cell receptor beta chain. What it recognizes is unknown. A second PCR, run for about 7 to 11 cycles, used a sample-barcoded 5' primer plus a J-beta primer mix. Every sample gave at least 3 million paired-end reads containing CDR3. TCRdb called the 5' RACE reads again in MiXCR, with one record for every CDR3 protein. The sample consists of over 1,500,000 distinct CDR3 sequences, 40% to 55% of them appearing once. These data are taken from a study of blood T cells in healthy people across ages. Study in general: T cells yielded about one barcoded beta molecule per two cells through template switching.

Notes on the study in general: TCR beta diversity, measured per million T cells, fell in a roughly linear way with age.

Germline V lookup: CDR1 LGHNA, CDR2 YSLEER. The CDR3 runs to 14 residues. J was trimmed by 4 bases and V by 4 bases; bases with no gene match: 7. Material for sequencing was blood. The TCR comes from a woman aged 40 to 50 in good health. This rearrangement joins TRBV4-3 to TRBJ2-7; 7 nucleotides line up with TRBD2. The CDR3: CASSLTAGEYEQYF. In nucleotides, the CDR3 is TGCGCCAGCAGCCTCACCGCGGGGGAGTACGAGCAGTACTTC.